These T cell receptor beta chains were read from a single sample in a study of cytomegalovirus exposure and HLA in healthy donors. Generated by immunoSEQ multiplex PCR, the TCRdb table keeps only in-frame clones and is missing some. Among over 120,000 clones, approximately 80% were seen once, and the ten largest hold under 10%. The sample taken for sequencing was PBMCs. The source is a woman between 55 and 75 years old in good health and CMV-seropositive. CDR3s leave out the opening cysteine and the closing phenylalanine or tryptophan. Each record gives: clone size, V gene, CDR3 protein. Not every row has a clone size; where given, it reads once, few, many or a size class.

.,TRBV4-1,ASSHPGLAGPPAL
.,TRBV5-1,ASSPRVNRGNTGELF
.,TRBV21-1,ASSKARVRGTEAF
.,TRBV7-8,ASSLDVGGGSQQF
.,TRBV29-1,SVYTRQQY
.,TRBV7-6,ASSSKGDANEKLF
.,TRBV2,ASSEASGWTGELF
.,TRBV7-3,ASSLTSGIGETQY
once,TRBV10-3,AISPQGLHEQY
.,TRBV28,ASSVDRGSGNTIY
few,TRBV5-1,ASSLVDPRDAF
once,TRBV15,ATSTRVRGANNSPLH
.,TRBV25-1,ASSEPARANTGELF
.,TRBV2,ASCGTSGINEQF
.,TRBV7-3,ASSQSSGGLTDTQY
.,TRBV21-1,ASRPQGIYEQY
.,TRBV7-8,ASSSPGTGGAETQY
.,TRBV18,ASSQDRGTTNEKLF
.,TRBV7-8,ASSLGAGGSQETQY
.,TRBV4-3,ASSQGVQGGSTQY